This TCR beta chain was identified in a study of cytomegalovirus exposure and HLA in healthy donors. The CDR3 loop spans 18 amino acids. The germline CDR1 and CDR2 sequences are LNHDA and SQIVND (reference sequence). The junction had 14 bases not matched to a gene; V was cut back by 4 bases and J by 5 bases. The study sampled nominally healthy donors, though unrecorded immune exposures were likely. Details on this clone: Its antigen is still unknown.

Study-wide results and limits: Cytomegalovirus association was assigned to over 150 TCR beta chains. High sensitivity and specificity were reportedly achieved when the classifier diagnosed cytomegalovirus status.

The PCR contained 60 Vbeta and 13 Jbeta primers. Clones were read by immunoSEQ multiplex PCR, and TCRdb kept only the in-frame ones, dropping some. The specimen's table records about 120,000 clones. This chain uses TRBV19 with TRBJ2-2, with TRBD2 matching over 9 bases. The sequenced sample was PBMCs. The receptor's source is a man aged 18 to 35 in good health and CMV-seronegative. The CDR3 nucleotides are TGTGCCAGTAGTAGAGTCGGCGGGGGGGCAACCCCGACCGGGGAGCTGTTTTTT. Translating gives CASSRVGGGATPTGELFF. The complete variable domain, with remaining parts taken from reference TRBV19 and TRBJ2-2, reads DGGITQSPKYLFRKEGQNVTLSCEQNLNHDAMYWYRQDPGQGLRLIYYSQIVNDFQKGDIAEGYSVSREKKESFPLTVTSAQKNPTAFYLCASSRVGGGATPTGELFFGEGSRLTVL.